This T cell receptor beta chain was retrieved from a study of technical replicates of blood from a handful of donors. Produced via immunoSEQ multiplex PCR; TCRdb's table is partial and in-frame only. Here the sample spans about 15,000 clones, 86% being singletons. CDR1 is SGHVS, CDR2 FQNEAQ, per germline. This CDR3 region has 14 residues. Trimming took 5 bases from V and 1 from J; bases not matched to a gene: 3. The rearrangement uses TRBV7-8 and TRBJ1-1, with 8 bases that match TRBD1. The source of this sequence is a human donor in good health. The source material was PBMCs. In DNA, the CDR3 is TGTGCCAGCAGCCCCGGACAGGGGAACACTGAAGCTTTCTTT. Translating gives CASSPGQGNTEAFF.